The entry below gives a single TCR beta chain sequence along with its context. Its antigen remains unidentified. One base away there is no much larger clone; base qualities are not given. This specimen belongs to a study of blood T cell repertoires in COVID-19 (TCRdb year 2020). Some background on the complete study: Samples covering the acute and convalescent phases of COVID-19 were provided by collaborators in the United States, Italy and Spain. The prospective study material was composed of cDNA or gDNA derived from T cells, B-cell-depleted T cells, or PBMCs. Deeply sampled blood TCRbeta repertoires from subjects exposed to, actively infected with, or recovered from COVID-19 were included in the dataset. The repertoires were released in a freely available public database intended as a resource for research on the immune response to SARS-CoV-2. Samples were obtained from the ongoing ImmuneRACE study (first 160 participants) and from over 1,000 subjects provided by 6 global collaborators. The sample metadata nearly always contained a de-identified subject ID, COVID-19 status, age in years and sex. Where available, HLA class I and class II types were taken from metadata supplied by the sample provider and were not determined by assay-based typing. The paper as a whole reports these results and caveats: Clinical and demographic metadata were provided uncurated, with the amount varying by source and participant.

The collaborating institutions used their own protocols to collect whole blood in K2EDTA tubes. For TCRbeta analysis, collaborators shipped samples as frozen whole blood, isolated PBMCs, or DNA extracted from either of those sample types. TCRbeta CDR3 regions were amplified from genomic DNA using the immunoSEQ Assay, a bias-controlled multiplex PCR. Per the original workflow: Nucleated cell counts per sample were estimated from amplification of reference gene primers within the assay. To quantify the absolute abundance of each unique TCRbeta CDR3 rearrangement, sequence reads were collapsed and filtered. For each sample, productive Simpson clonality was calculated by taking the square root of Simpson's diversity index across productive rearrangements. TCRdb mirrors the immuneACCESS table, restricted to in-frame sequences. Some clones are absent from its copies; in checked studies, under half trace to an unresolved V gene, and the reason for the others is unknown. V, J and clone size reflect that table, while D and trimming were determined from the DNA. For this sample there are over 120,000 clones; around nine tenths appear just once. The top ten clonotypes cover over 8.5% of the sample.

Trimmed from V: 5 bases; trimmed from J: 0 bases; junction bases lacking a gene match: 11. CDR1 and CDR2, per the germline V gene (reference sequence), are MNHEY and SMNVEV. The CDR3 spans 20 residues, from the cysteine through the phenylalanine. Only the CDR3 region is kept as DNA, spanning 60 bases read in frame from base 1. The receptor was derived from a woman aged 45-65 years with active or convalescent COVID-19. The rearrangement combines TRBV27 with TRBJ2-1; TRBD2 lines up with 15 middle nucleotides. The sequenced sample was peripheral blood. In nucleotide form, the sequence is TGTGCCAGCAGTCCCCCACCGGGACTAGCGGGGGGCTTCTCCTACAATGAGCAGTTCTTC. Protein translation: CASSPPPGLAGGFSYNEQFF.